This TCR beta chain is drawn from a study of CD8+ T cells in alopecia areata. Study conclusions and caveats: Given one nonresponder, whether baseline CD8+ expansion relates to response remains uncertain.

In the case of this clone: The antigen remains undetermined.

The treatment is: oral pan-JAK inhibitor, 5-10 mg twice daily. TCR sequencing used cDNA made by reverse transcription of extracted RNA. The method was immunoSEQ multiplex PCR; TCRdb's version includes in-frame clones alone and lacks a portion of them. In the table there are about 110,000 clones, about four fifths of which are singletons. This TCR derives from a human donor with alopecia areata. Sequenced material: CD8+ T cells sorted from blood, taken at week 24, from a patient treated with tofacitinib.

In DNA form, the CDR3 reads TGTGCCAGCAGTGAAGCGCTTCCGGGAAGAGTGGGGAGCCACTACGAGCAGTACTTC. The encoded protein is CASSEALPGRVGSHYEQYF. The genes are TRBV2 and TRBJ2-7, with D possibly matching TRBD2 (5 bases). V lost 0 bases to trimming and J lost 3 bases, with 24 bases between them. The CDR3 runs 19 residues. Germline CDR1 is SNHLY and CDR2 is FYNNEI.